These 25 T cell receptor beta chains were sequenced from one sample in a study of shared clonotypes between healthy human individuals. Clones were read by immunoSEQ multiplex PCR, and TCRdb kept only the in-frame ones, dropping some. Here the sample spans 1.4 million to 1.5 million clones, roughly 97% being singletons. Sequencing was done on a sample of naive CD4+ T cells sorted from blood. Subset denoted: CD45RA+ positively selected. These receptors were taken from a man aged 25-45 years in good health.

This clone has a single count. The rearrangement links TRBV18 to TRBJ2-3, with TRBD2 matching 13 bases. V was clipped by 6 bases and J by 5 bases; unmatched bases: 8. The CDR3 has 16 residues. CDR1 KGHSH and CDR2 LQKENI come from the germline V gene. CDR3 nucleotide sequence: TGTGCCAGCTCTTCACTAGCGGGAGGGCCCAAAGATACGCAGTATTTT. It yields the protein CASSSLAGGPKDTQYF.

The sample holds one count of this clone. This chain connects TRBV9 to TRBJ2-3; possibly TRBD2 for D (5 bases). V was trimmed by 0 bases and J by 2 bases, leaving 13 bases between them. The CDR3 totals 16 residues. Germline V gene lookup returns CDR1 SGDLS and CDR2 YYNGEE. The CDR3 DNA follows: TGTGCCAGCAGCGTAGTGGCTAGCCCGCCCACAGATACGCAGTATTTT. Residues: CASSVVASPPTDTQYF.

The V call is TRBV5-6, the J call TRBJ2-6, with D tentatively TRBD1 (5 bases). Germline lookup yields CDR1 SGHDT and CDR2 YYEEEE. Trimming took off 4 bases at V and 0 bases at J, with 17 bases between the two ends. The length of the CDR3 is 18 residues. The CDR3 region has the DNA TGTGCCAGCAGCCAGTATGTACAGGAGAGCTCTGGGGCCAACGTCCTGACTTTC. It is translated as CASSQYVQESSGANVLTF. The full variable domain, its missing parts supplied by reference TRBV5-6 and TRBJ2-6, is DAGVTQSPTHLIKTRGQQVTLRCSPKSGHDTVSWYQQALGQGPQFIFQYYEEEERQRGNFPDRFSGHQFPNYSSELNVNALLLGDSALYLCASSQYVQESSGANVLTFGAGSRLTVL.

The chain employs TRBV5-4 and TRBJ2-3; the match to TRBD2 covers 16 bases. This CDR3 region has 17 residues. CDR1 SGHNT and CDR2 YYREEE come from the germline V gene (reference sequence). The V and J ends lost 4 bases and 3 bases, in that order; junction bases with no gene match: 5. The CDR3 region has the DNA TGTGCCAGCAGCGGGACTAGCGGGAGGGCTAGTACAGATACGCAGTATTTT. Translation gives CASSGTSGRASTDTQYF.

About this clone: The sample holds other DNA sequences that translate to the same CDR3. The chain joins TRBV9 to TRBJ2-3; 7 nucleotides line up with TRBD2. Trimming at V came to 0 bases and at J to 0 bases, leaving 4 bases not matched to a gene. Looked up from germline, CDR1 is SGDLS and CDR2 is YYNGEE. This CDR3 is 16 amino acids long. CDR3 sequence (DNA): TGTGCCAGCAGCGTAGGCTCTAGCGGTAGCACAGATACGCAGTATTTT. As protein: CASSVGSSGSTDTQYF.

This clone was seen just once. The CDR3 loop reads CASSVHVGQASTEAFF. CDR3 nucleotide sequence: TGTGCCAGCAGCGTACATGTGGGACAGGCGAGCACTGAAGCTTTCTTT. The V gene is TRBV9, the J gene TRBJ1-1; 8 nucleotides align to TRBD1. The CDR3 extends over 16 amino acids. V shed 1 base, J shed 4 bases, and the junction held 9 bases outside the gene matches. Germline V lookup: CDR1 SGDLS, CDR2 YYNGEE.

V is TRBV4-3 and J is TRBJ1-1; D is perhaps TRBD1 (6 bases). Trimming removed 0 bases at V and 3 bases at J, with 11 bases between. The CDR3 is 15 amino acids. CDR1 LGHNA and CDR2 YSLEER come from the germline V gene. As DNA, the CDR3 is TGCGCCAGCAGCCAAGAGGGGGGGCGGGACACTGAAGCTTTCTTT. Its protein product is CASSQEGGRDTEAFF.

The V call is TRBV6-1, the J call TRBJ2-3; the match to TRBD2 covers 7 bases. The germline gives CDR1 MNHNS, CDR2 SASEGT. There are 15 residues in the CDR3. Unmatched junction bases numbered 9, after V lost 0 bases and J lost 9 bases. CDR3 residues: CASSEAPGGHRTQYF. CDR3 bases: TGTGCCAGCAGTGAAGCGCCGGGAGGACATAGGACGCAGTATTTT.

DNA for the CDR3: TGCGCCAGCAGCGATGGGACAGCCGACTTCTTC. It is translated as CASSDGTADFF. The V call is TRBV10-1, the J call TRBJ2-1; TRBD1 matches at 7 bases. Trimming took 6 bases from V and 16 from J; bases not matched to a gene: 9. This CDR3 spans 11 amino acids. Per the germline V gene, CDR1 is WNHNN and CDR2 is SYGVQD (reference sequence).

The chain carries TRBV5-1 and TRBJ2-7; perhaps D is TRBD1 or TRBD2 (5 bases each). The ends were cut back, 0 bases at V and 4 bases at J, with 14 bases in the middle. CDR3 length: 15 amino acids. Germline lookup yields CDR1 SGHRS and CDR2 YFSETQ. CDR3 sequence: CASSLAPGTQYEQYF. The CDR3 bases are TGCGCCAGCAGCTTGGCCCCCGGGACCCAATACGAGCAGTACTTC.

CDR3 bases: TGTGCCAGCAGCGTAGACCAAGTTGGTAATGAGCAGTTCTTC. This encodes CASSVDQVGNEQFF. The rearrangement uses TRBV9 and TRBJ2-1; no clear D. Germline CDR1 is SGDLS and CDR2 is YYNGEE. V lost 0 bases, J lost 7 bases, and 11 bases lay in between. This CDR3 has 14 residues.

Details on this clone: This sample includes further DNA sequences coding for the same CDR3. The genes are TRBV5-1 and TRBJ2-6, with a possible D match to TRBD2 (6 bases). The length of the CDR3 is 15 residues. V was shortened by 2 bases and J by 0 bases, with 6 bases between the two germline ends. Germline CDR1 reads SGHRS; CDR2 reads YFSETQ. CDR3 in DNA: TGCGCCAGCAGCTTCGGGGGCTCTGGGGCCAACGTCCTGACTTTC. Translating gives CASSFGGSGANVLTF.

This clone was seen a single time. The chain is built from TRBV9 and TRBJ1-4; D is possibly TRBD1 (5 bases). Looked up from germline, CDR1 is SGDLS and CDR2 is YYNGEE. This CDR3 is 14 amino acids long. Deletions cut 4 bases from V and 8 bases from J, with 15 bases between. CDR3 sequence: CASSPGGAREKLFF. CDR3 DNA: TGTGCCAGCAGCCCCGGCGGGGCTAGAGAAAAACTGTTTTTT.

The chain has TRBV2 and TRBJ1-1; D is undetermined. The CDR3 totals 11 residues. The germline gives CDR1 SNHLY, CDR2 FYNNEI. The V end was cut by 6 bases, the J end by 6 bases, with 8 bases between. The CDR3, as DNA: TGTGCCAGCAGAATATACGCTGAAGCTTTCTTT. Translation: CASRIYAEAFF.

In this sample, this clone turned up once. CDR3 DNA: TGTGCCACTATTAGCGGGGGCACAGATACGCAGTATTTT. This encodes CATISGGTDTQYF. The chain joins TRBV28 to TRBJ2-3; 8 bases line up with TRBD2. There are 13 residues in the CDR3. Germline V CDR1 and CDR2: MDHEN, SYDVKM. The ends lost 10 bases at V and 1 base at J; junction bases unmatched: 4.

The gene calls are TRBV11-2 and TRBJ1-2; D remains unclear. The V end lost 6 bases, the J end lost 8 bases, and 10 bases lay between the germline ends. The CDR3 loop spans 11 amino acids. Looked up from germline, CDR1 is SGHAT and CDR2 is FQNNGV. The CDR3 DNA is TGTGCCAGCAGACTACGGAGAGGCTACACCTTC. Its translation: CASRLRRGYTF.

V gene TRBV6-1 combines with J gene TRBJ2-6, with a tentative D call TRBD1 (5 bases). The CDR3 is 19 residues long. V lost 2 bases, J lost 0 bases, and 17 bases lay in between. Germline assignment: CDR1 MNHNS and CDR2 SASEGT. This CDR3 is CASSERSGLLSSGANVLTF. In DNA, the CDR3 is TGTGCCAGCAGTGAACGGTCAGGGCTCCTTTCCTCTGGGGCCAACGTCCTGACTTTC.

J is TRBJ2-7 and V is TRBV10-2; D call uncertain. The CDR3 is made up of 11 amino acids. The V end lost 4 bases, the J end lost 6 bases, and 7 bases lay between the germline ends. Germline V gives CDR1 WSHSY, CDR2 SAAADI. The CDR3 nucleotides read TGCGCCAGCAGTGCCGTATCCGAGCAGTACTTC. It translates to CASSAVSEQYF.

Notes on this clone: Sequence at one end of the junction differs from germline and may be a read error. The chain uses TRBV5-8 and TRBJ1-3; D unresolved. The germline CDR1 and CDR2 sequences are SGHTS and YDEGEE. The CDR3 covers 11 residues. CDR3 loop: CASSLVSDCTF. The CDR3 region has the DNA TGTGCCAGCAGCTTGGTCTCGGACTGCACTTTT.

CDR3 loop: CASSVDGRRNEQYF. CDR3 in DNA: TGTGCCAGCAGCGTAGACGGGAGGAGAAACGAGCAGTACTTC. The chain uses TRBV9 and TRBJ2-7, with 7 bases fitting TRBD2. With 0 bases clipped from V and 5 bases from J, the junction kept 5 bases outside the gene matches. The CDR3 loop spans 14 amino acids. Germline values: CDR1 SGDLS, CDR2 YYNGEE.

The J gene is TRBJ2-3, the V gene TRBV19, with 7 bases matching TRBD2. The trim removed 0 bases at V and 7 bases at J, leaving 10 bases unmatched. Germline V lookup: CDR1 LNHDA, CDR2 SQIVND (reference sequence). This CDR3 is built from 16 residues. The CDR3 bases are TGTGCCAGTAGTATAGAGGGAGGGAGGGCCGTATATACGCAGTATTTT. Protein product: CASSIEGGRAVYTQYF.

The chain has TRBV29-1 and TRBJ2-2; no clear D gene. V lost 3 bases to trimming and J lost 1 base, with 9 bases between them. CDR3 length: 14 amino acids. CDR1 and CDR2 from the germline V gene are SQVTM and ANQGSEA. DNA for the CDR3: TGCAGCGTTGAGGAACTAAAGAACACCGGGGAGCTGTTTTTT. Its translation: CSVEELKNTGELFF.

This chain joins TRBV28 and TRBJ2-1; 10 positions match TRBD2. This CDR3 has 17 amino acids. V lost 7 bases to trimming and J lost 7 bases; unmatched junction nucleotides: 16. Germline loops: CDR1 MDHEN, CDR2 SYDVKM. The CDR3 reads CASTELGGASGSNEQFF. CDR3 nucleotides: TGTGCCAGCACCGAACTTGGAGGGGCTAGCGGGAGTAATGAGCAGTTCTTC.

V and J are TRBV9 and TRBJ2-3, with 9 bases lining up with TRBD2. This CDR3 is built from 14 residues. The V segment lost 3 bases and the J segment 2 bases; nucleotides outside the gene matches: 1. Germline V lookup: CDR1 SGDLS, CDR2 YYNGEE. The DNA for the CDR3 is TGTGCCAGCAGCGCTAGCGGGAACACAGATACGCAGTATTTT. Encoded protein: CASSASGNTDTQYF.

Worth noting for this clone: Other DNA sequences in the sample encode the same CDR3. The chain combines TRBV18 with TRBJ1-1; no definite D call. Deletions cut 2 bases from V and 0 bases from J, with 4 bases between. CDR1 is KGHSH and CDR2 is LQKENI in the germline V gene. This CDR3 comprises 13 residues. CDR3 region: CASSPNMNTEAFF. The CDR3 DNA reads TGTGCCAGCTCACCAAACATGAACACTGAAGCTTTCTTT.